The entry that follows covers one TCR beta chain sequence. This sample is part of a study of blood T cell repertoires in COVID-19. Sequencing was performed with immunoSEQ multiplex PCR; in TCRdb, only in-frame clones are kept and a portion is missing. The sample has roughly 280,000 clones; more than 80% are singletons. In germline, CDR1 is LGHDT, CDR2 YNNKEL (reference sequence). V gave up 1 base and J gave up 0 bases, with 7 bases separating them. CDR3 length: 16 amino acids. Sequencing input: PBMCs or T cells enriched from blood (not recorded which). This receptor was identified in a woman in her thirties with acute COVID-19. The chain combines TRBV3-1 (or the pseudogene TRBV3-2) with TRBJ1-6; D is uncertain. The CDR3 sequence is CASSQARSSYNSPLHF. CDR3 DNA sequence: TGTGCCAGCAGCCAAGCGCGGAGCTCCTATAATTCACCCCTCCACTTT.